These 16 T cell receptor beta chains were all obtained from the same sample, sequenced in a study of Tregs in tolerant kidney transplant recipients. Generated by immunoSEQ multiplex PCR, the TCRdb table keeps only in-frame clones and is missing some. The sample table sets out 25,000 to 35,000 clones. Related graft donors supplied nonmyeloablative bone marrow transplants, and mixed chimerism was transient. Sample: CD4+ T cells from blood (PBMCs), taken 24 months after the transplant. All receptors come from a human patient who received a combined kidney and bone marrow transplant. The graft donor may have contributed some T cells.

Regarding this clone: A read error may account for a junction end that differs from germline. The read falls 3 residues short of the CDR3 end, and the missing part is taken from the germline J gene. The chain joins TRBV5-6 to TRBJ1-5, with D hard to call. This CDR3 contains 14 residues. Looked up from germline, CDR1 is SGHDT and CDR2 is YYEEEE. CDR3 residues: CASTLGSKNQPQHF. The covered CDR3 bases are TGTGCCAGCACCTTGGGGTCTAAAAATCAGCCC.

On this clone itself: The read is 3 residues too short to cover the CDR3 end, so that end is filled in from the germline J gene. The chain joins TRBV5-1 to TRBJ2-5; 13 nucleotides match TRBD2. The CDR3 runs 19 residues. Losses at the gene ends were 0 bases for V and 3 bases for J; bases not matched to a gene: 11. CDR1 and CDR2 from the germline V gene are SGHRS and YFSETQ. The CDR3 bases that were read are TGCGCCAGCAGCTTGGATACTAGCGGGAGGGCCTTGGCTGAAGAGACC. Its protein product is CASSLDTSGRALAEET. The full CDR3 is CASSLDTSGRALAEETQYF.

With regard to this clone: The read gets to within 3 residues of the CDR3 end, and the germline J gene fills in the rest. V usage is TRBV2 and J usage is TRBJ1-6, with 7 bases lining up with TRBD1. V dropped 5 bases and J dropped 5; count of bases not matched to a gene: 9. Germline values: CDR1 SNHLY, CDR2 FYNNEI. The CDR3 loop spans 16 amino acids. This CDR3 reads CASSPQGPDNNSPLHF. The CDR3 bases that were read are TGTGCCAGCAGTCCACAGGGGCCAGATAATAATTCACCC.

Comments on this clone: The sequence runs out 3 residues before the end of the CDR3; the remainder is reconstructed from the germline J gene. The V call is TRBV18, the J call TRBJ1-1; 8 bases map to TRBD1. The germline V gene encodes CDR1 KGHSH and CDR2 LQKENI. J gave up 0 bases and V 3 bases, and 9 bases lay outside the gene matches. The CDR3 is made up of 17 amino acids. CDR3 bases read: TGTGCCAGCTCACCGCAGGGGGCGAATATAGTGAACACTGAA. Residues: CASSPQGANIVNTE. The entire CDR3 protein is CASSPQGANIVNTEAFF.

As for this clone: The observed sequence ends 3 residues before the CDR3 terminus, with the missing tail filled in from the germline J gene. V usage is TRBV5-1 and J usage is TRBJ1-2; possibly TRBD1 for D (6 bases). V dropped 0 bases and J dropped 4 bases, with 16 bases sitting between them. The CDR3 consists of 16 residues. Germline V gene lookup returns CDR1 SGHRS and CDR2 YFSETQ. CDR3: CASSLVPGGAAYGYTF. Incomplete CDR3 DNA: TGCGCCAGCAGCTTGGTTCCCGGGGGGGCGGCCTATGGC. Full variable domain (rest looked up from reference TRBV5-1 and TRBJ1-2): KAGVTQTPRYLIKTRGQQVTLSCSPISGHRSVSWYQQTPGQGLQFLFEYFSETQRNKGNFPGRFSGRQFSNSRSEMNVSTLELGDSALYLCASSLVPGGAAYGYTFGSGTRLTVV.

Concerning this clone: The observed sequence ends 3 residues before the CDR3 terminus, with the missing tail filled in from the germline J gene. The rearrangement joins TRBV5-1 to TRBJ2-3, with 15 bases aligning to TRBD2. V lost 6 bases, J lost 3 bases, and 5 bases stayed unmatched. The CDR3 totals 16 residues. Per germline, CDR1 SGHRS and CDR2 YFSETQ. The CDR3 here is CASKGTSGRFTDTQYF. The sequenced CDR3 bases are TGCGCCAGCAAAGGGACTAGCGGGAGGTTTACAGATACG.

As regards this clone: The read stops 3 residues short of the end of the CDR3; the missing end is completed from the germline J gene. This rearrangement joins TRBV20-1 to TRBJ2-7, with 10 bases identical to TRBD2. In germline, CDR1 is DFQATT, CDR2 SNEGSKA (reference sequence). This CDR3 is 13 amino acids long. Trimming cost V 5 bases and J 2 bases; bases outside gene matches: 3. The sequenced CDR3 bases are TGCAGTGCTCTTAGCGGGGGGACCTACGAG. Translation: CSALSGGTYE. The complete CDR3 sequence is CSALSGGTYEQYF.

About this clone: Read sequence stops 3 residues before the CDR3 end, and the germline J gene provides the missing end. This chain joins TRBV5-5 and TRBJ1-5, with D maybe TRBD1 (5 bases). The CDR3 spans 14 residues. V was trimmed by 0 bases and J by 2 bases, leaving 6 bases between them. Germline loops: CDR1 SGHKS, CDR2 YYEKEE (reference sequence). The CDR3: CASSLEGGNQPQHF. The sequenced CDR3 bases are TGTGCCAGCAGCTTGGAAGGGGGCAATCAGCCC. Drawing the rest from reference TRBV5-5 and TRBJ1-5, the complete variable domain is DAGVTQSPTHLIKTRGQQVTLRCSPISGHKSVSWYQQVLGQGPQFIFQYYEKEERGRGNFPDRFSARQFPNYSSELNVNALLLGDSALYLCASSLEGGNQPQHFGDGTRLSIL.

Comments on this clone: The CDR3 end is not reached by the read, which stops 3 residues before it; the germline J gene fills it in. This chain links TRBV19 with TRBJ2-5, with 9 bases that match TRBD2. The length of the CDR3 is 14 residues. The trim removed 3 bases at V and 5 bases at J, leaving 4 bases unmatched. Germline CDR1 reads LNHDA; CDR2 reads SQIVND (reference sequence). CDR3 sequence reads: CASSISGSGETQYF. The sequenced CDR3 bases are TGTGCCAGTAGTATTAGCGGGAGTGGGGAGACC.

Comments on this clone: Coverage ceases 3 residues before the CDR3 finishes, and the germline J gene fills in the end. The chain links TRBV9 to TRBJ1-1, with 8 bases that match TRBD1. Germline V gene lookup returns CDR1 SGDLS and CDR2 YYNGEE. The CDR3 runs to 15 residues. With V trimmed by 4 bases and J by 4 bases, 9 bases remained unmatched. The CDR3 protein is CASSSSTGAVTEAFF. The part of the CDR3 DNA that was read is TGTGCCAGCAGCTCTTCGACAGGGGCGGTCACTGAA.

Notes on this clone: The read falls 3 residues short of the CDR3 end, and the missing part is taken from the germline J gene. V is TRBV11-2 and J is TRBJ2-2, with a possible D match to TRBD1 (6 bases). Germline-derived CDR1 and CDR2 are SGHAT and FQNNGV. Trimming took 5 bases from V and 1 from J, leaving 11 bases between them. The CDR3 totals 15 residues. The sequenced CDR3 bases are TGTGCCAGCAGCCGGTCGACAGGGAACACCGGGGAG. Protein: CASSRSTGNTGE. The CDR3 reads in full as CASSRSTGNTGELFF. Full variable domain (rest looked up from reference TRBV11-2 and TRBJ2-2): EAGVAQSPRYKIIEKRQSVAFWCNPISGHATLYWYQQILGQGPKLLIQFQNNGVVDDSQLPKDRFSAERLKGVDSTLKIQPAKLEDSAVYLCASSRSTGNTGELFFGEGSRLTVL.

A word on this clone: The missing CDR3 end, 3 residues past where the read stops, is filled in from the germline J gene. The chain employs TRBV10-3 and TRBJ2-1, with 11 positions matching TRBD2. Germline V gene sequence: CDR1 ENHRY, CDR2 SYGVKD. The V and J ends lost 6 bases and 4 bases, in that order; junction bases with no gene match: 8. The length of the CDR3 is 16 residues. CDR3 DNA (partial): TGTGCCATCAGGGGAACACTAGCGGGAGATTACAATGAG. It encodes CAIRGTLAGDYNE. The whole CDR3 sequence reads CAIRGTLAGDYNEQFF.

Concerning this clone: From the germline J gene comes the end of the CDR3, since the read stops 3 residues before it. This rearrangement joins TRBV2 to TRBJ2-2; the D gene is possibly TRBD1 (6 bases). Trimming pared 6 bases from V and 2 bases from J, leaving 16 bases between. CDR1 and CDR2 from the germline V gene are SNHLY and FYNNEI. The CDR3 loop spans 16 amino acids. The CDR3 bases that were read are TGTGCCAGCAGAAGCAGGGATGGGGGCAACACCGGGGAG. Encoded protein: CASRSRDGGNTGE. The whole CDR3 protein is CASRSRDGGNTGELFF.

Comments on this clone: From the germline J gene comes the end of the CDR3, since the read stops 3 residues before it. The V call is TRBV20-1, the J call TRBJ2-7, with 7 bases matching TRBD2. Germline V gives CDR1 DFQATT, CDR2 SNEGSKA (reference sequence). This CDR3 region has 13 residues. V shed 4 bases and J 0 bases; nucleotides not matched to a gene: 3. The CDR3: CSATSGNSYEQYF. The part of the CDR3 DNA that was read is TGCAGTGCTACCAGCGGGAACTCCTACGAG.

On this clone: The read stops 3 residues short of the end of the CDR3; the missing end is completed from the germline J gene. This rearrangement joins TRBV2 to TRBJ2-7; D unclear. Germline CDR1 SNHLY, CDR2 FYNNEI. The V end lost 6 bases, the J end lost 4 bases, and 10 bases lay between the germline ends. The CDR3 runs 12 residues. CDR3 DNA, as far as it was read: TGTGCCAGCAGGTCAGAGATTTACGAG. This gives the protein CASRSEIYE. Given in full, the CDR3 is CASRSEIYEQYF.

For this clone: The sequenced fragment ends 3 residues before the CDR3 boundary, so the rest is inferred from the germline J gene. The rearrangement uses TRBV5-1 and TRBJ2-1, with D possibly TRBD2 on 6 matching bases. Trimming took 3 bases from V and 3 from J, leaving 16 bases between them. Germline loops: CDR1 SGHRS, CDR2 YFSETQ. CDR3 length equals 16 residues. Incomplete CDR3 DNA: TGCGCCAGCAGCTCAGGCACTAGCAGCGGCTACAATGAG. Translating it yields CASSSGTSSGYNE. The entire CDR3 protein reads CASSSGTSSGYNEQFF.